The 19 T cell receptor beta chains below all came from one sample that was sequenced in a study of regulatory T cells in long-lasting Graves disease. Building the TCR beta libraries relied on iRepertoire HTBI primers, and CDR3 regions underwent Arm-PCR. TCRdb passed the multiplex PCR reads through MiXCR, listing each CDR3 protein once. This table holds fewer than 650,000 distinct CDR3 sequences, roughly 16% found once. The time point is: newly diagnosed GD, antithyroid drugs for less than 3 months. TCR sequences were obtained from RNA taken from PBMCs. These data also formed part of another study, on T cells in Graves' hyperthyroidism and ophthalmopathy.

Sample: peripheral blood mononuclear cells (PBMCs), taken at new diagnosis, from a patient treated with antithyroid drugs. These receptors all come from a man between 18 and 29 years old with Graves disease.

The chain carries TRBV20-1 and TRBJ2-1, with D hard to call. The CDR3 runs 12 residues. V lost 7 bases to trimming and J lost 4 bases, with 11 bases between them. The germline V gene has CDR1 DFQATT and CDR2 SNEGSKA (reference sequence). Here the CDR3 reads CSVGSFYNEQFF. The CDR3 DNA reads as TGCAGTGTTGGCAGCTTTTACAATGAGCAGTTCTTC.

About this clonotype itself: This may arise from a read error, as a much more abundant clone is one base away. The J gene is TRBJ2-5, the V gene TRBV27; the match to TRBD2 covers 8 bases. Germline-derived CDR1 and CDR2 are MNHEY and SMNVEV (reference sequence). This CDR3 comprises 15 residues. Written as DNA, the CDR3 is TGTGCCTGCAGTGGGGTCGGGAGGGCTAGGGAGACCCAGTACTTC. Translation: CACSGVGRARETQYF.

This clonotype was counted ten times or more. The rearrangement joins TRBV5-1 to TRBJ2-1; no firm D call. The CDR3 runs 14 residues. CDR1 and CDR2 (germline): SGHRS, YFSETQ. The germline V and J ends were trimmed by 0 bases and 5 bases, with 9 bases remaining between them. DNA of the CDR3: TGCGCCAGCAGCTTGGAGGACGGAAACAATGAGCAGTTCTTC. Its translation is CASSLEDGNNEQFF. Full variable domain (outside the CDR3, taken from reference TRBV5-1 and TRBJ2-1): KAGVTQTPRYLIKTRGQQVTLSCSPISGHRSVSWYQQTPGQGLQFLFEYFSETQRNKGNFPGRFSGRQFSNSRSEMNVSTLELGDSALYLCASSLEDGNNEQFFGPGTRLTVL.

This clonotype was seen repeatedly, ten times or more. This chain connects TRBV27 to TRBJ1-2, with D perhaps matching TRBD1 (5 bases). Germline CDR1 and CDR2: MNHEY and SMNVEV (reference sequence). The CDR3 is made up of 13 amino acids. V dropped 4 bases and J dropped 4 bases, with 10 bases sitting between them. CDR3 region: CASSSGALYGYTF. The CDR3 DNA follows: TGTGCCAGCAGTTCCGGGGCCCTCTATGGCTACACCTTC.

This clonotype was recorded at least ten times. This chain links TRBV12-3 or TRBV12-4 with TRBJ1-1, with D perhaps TRBD1 (6 bases). This CDR3 region has 13 residues. The V end lost 7 bases, the J end lost 4 bases, and 13 bases lay between the germline ends. CDR3 in amino acids: CASMGALGTEAFF. DNA of the CDR3: TGTGCCAGCATGGGGGCCCTTGGCACTGAAGCTTTCTTT.

This clonotype was seen at least ten times. The chain uses TRBV6-1 and TRBJ1-1; 9 bases fit TRBD1. Germline V gene data show CDR1 as MNHNS and CDR2 as SASEGT. This CDR3 has 17 residues. V was clipped by 6 bases and J by 4 bases; unmatched bases: 15. The CDR3 bases are TGTGCCAGCAGCAGGATGGGGACAGGGTATTTTGGCACTGAAGCTTTCTTT. This gives the protein CASSRMGTGYFGTEAFF.

This clonotype turned up a few times. The chain joins TRBV10-1 to TRBJ1-5, with no clear D. The CDR3 length is 14 residues. Germline CDR1 is WNHNN and CDR2 is SYGVQD (reference sequence). V was pared by 10 bases and J by 1 base, with 14 bases between. CDR3 nucleotide sequence: TGCGCCACCCTAGTTATACTGAGCAATCAGCCCCAGCATTTT. Its translation is CATLVILSNQPQHF.

This clonotype has ten or more counts. CDR3 in DNA: TGTGCCAGCAGTTTAATGGGAGTAGCGGGAGCCAATGAGCAGTTCTTC. Residues: CASSLMGVAGANEQFF. The gene calls are TRBV28 and TRBJ2-1; 9 bases are shared with TRBD2. The trim removed 2 bases at V and 6 bases at J, leaving 8 bases unmatched. CDR1 is MDHEN, CDR2 SYDVKM, per germline. The CDR3 contains 16 residues. The entire variable domain, with the rest obtained from reference TRBV28 and TRBJ2-1, is as follows: DVKVTQSSRYLVKRTGEKVFLECVQDMDHENMFWYRQDPGLGLRLIYFSYDVKMKEKGDIPEGYSVSREKKERFSLILESASTNQTSMYLCASSLMGVAGANEQFFGPGTRLTVL.

This clonotype occurred many times. This chain connects TRBV14 to TRBJ2-7; D could derive from TRBD1 or TRBD2 (5 bases each). Germline lookup yields CDR1 SGHDN and CDR2 FVKESK. The CDR3 sequence is 12 residues long. Trimming cost V 4 bases and J 5 bases, with 9 bases left between them. The CDR3 coding sequence is TGTGCCAGCAGCCCCCGAGGGGACGAGCAGTACTTC. Translating gives CASSPRGDEQYF. Full variable domain (outside the CDR3, taken from reference TRBV14 and TRBJ2-7): EAGVTQFPSHSVIEKGQTVTLRCDPISGHDNLYWYRRVMGKEIKFLLHFVKESKQDESGMPNNRFLAERTGGTYSTLKVQPAELEDSGVYFCASSPRGDEQYFGPGTRLTVT.

The table lists this clonotype with a few counts. The rearrangement links TRBV10-2 to TRBJ1-2, with D unresolved. The CDR3 runs to 12 residues. V lost 2 bases and J 5 bases, leaving 6 bases between the germline ends. Per germline, CDR1 WSHSY and CDR2 SAAADI. Here the CDR3 DNA reads TGCGCCAGCAGTGAGATAGCATATGGCTACACCTTC. Residues: CASSEIAYGYTF.

Many counts were recorded for this clonotype. This chain links TRBV28 with TRBJ2-3; 10 positions agree with TRBD2. CDR1 and CDR2 from the germline V gene are MDHEN and SYDVKM. The CDR3 contains 15 residues. Unmatched junction bases numbered 8, after V lost 4 bases and J lost 7 bases. Here the CDR3 reads CASSSSGRKGNTQYF. Written as DNA, the CDR3 is TGTGCCAGCAGTTCTAGCGGGAGAAAGGGAAATACGCAGTATTTT.

Regarding this clonotype: At one end, the junction sequence differs from germline, possibly due to a read error. This sequence joins TRBV7-9 and TRBJ2-1, with 7 positions matching TRBD2. The CDR3 extends over 14 amino acids. In germline, CDR1 is SEHNR, CDR2 FQNEAQ (reference sequence). For the CDR3, the DNA is TGCGCCAGCAGCCAGACCGGGACTACCAATGAGCAGTTCTTC. Its translation is CASSQTGTTNEQFF.

This clonotype was detected a few times. The chain uses TRBV3-1 and TRBJ2-7; TRBD1 aligns across 7 bases. The trim removed 2 bases at V and 5 bases at J, leaving 3 bases unmatched. This CDR3 has 13 residues. Germline-derived CDR1 and CDR2 are LGHDT and YNNKEL (reference sequence). CDR3 DNA sequence: TGTGCCAGCAGCCAAATAGGGGGCCACGAGCAGTACTTC. Translated, it gives CASSQIGGHEQYF.

This sequence joins TRBV6-5 and TRBJ1-1, with D maybe TRBD1 (5 bases). CDR1 MNHEY and CDR2 SVGAGI come from the germline V gene. This CDR3 contains 15 residues. Trimming removed 2 bases from V and 1 base from J, with 11 bases in between. CDR3 amino acids: CASSYNTGPNTEAFF. The CDR3 coding sequence is TGTGCCAGCAGTTACAATACAGGTCCGAACACTGAAGCTTTCTTT.

This clonotype was counted many times. The chain recombines TRBV12-3 or TRBV12-4 with TRBJ1-1, with 10 bases matching TRBD1. This CDR3 has 13 amino acids. J was trimmed by 4 bases and V by 8 bases; bases with no gene match: 4. CDR3: CASLGTGVTEAFF. The CDR3 coding sequence is TGTGCCAGCTTGGGGACAGGGGTCACTGAAGCTTTCTTT.

This chain connects TRBV6-1 to TRBJ1-5; D is undetermined. The CDR3 spans 15 residues. Germline V gene lookup returns CDR1 MNHNS and CDR2 SASEGT. V shed 6 bases and J shed 4 bases, with 16 bases lying between them. As DNA, the CDR3 is TGTGCCAGCAGCCTCCAAGGTCTAGATAATCAGCCCCAGCATTTT. It translates to CASSLQGLDNQPQHF.

This clonotype has a count of ten or more. The chain couples TRBV29-1 to TRBJ2-3; D is unclear. This CDR3 comprises 10 residues. Germline values: CDR1 SQVTM, CDR2 ANQGSEA. Between the trimmed V and J ends, which lost 4 bases and 6 bases, there was a span of 5 bases. The CDR3 sequence is CSVAEDTQYF. The DNA for the CDR3 is TGCAGCGTTGCTGAGGATACGCAGTATTTT.

This clonotype was observed at least ten times. V is TRBV24-1 and J is TRBJ2-2, with 7 nucleotides matching TRBD1. Germline V CDR1 and CDR2: KGHDR, SFDVKD. The CDR3 runs to 14 residues. The junction had 7 bases not matched to a gene; V was cut back by 7 bases and J by 6 bases. The CDR3 here is CATSSTGAAGELFF. The CDR3 nucleotides read TGTGCCACCAGCTCCACAGGGGCTGCCGGGGAGCTGTTTTTT.

The chain employs TRBV20-1 and TRBJ2-7; no clear D gene. V gave up 4 bases and J gave up 3 bases, with 7 bases separating them. CDR1 is DFQATT, CDR2 SNEGSKA, per germline (reference sequence). The CDR3 is 11 amino acids. The CDR3 protein is CSANSLYEQYF. The CDR3 DNA follows: TGCAGTGCTAACTCCCTCTACGAGCAGTACTTC.